This T cell receptor (beta chain) was captured in a study of cytomegalovirus exposure and HLA in healthy donors. Whole-study context: Early release data held some 79 million unique TCRs from HLA-typed donors.

On this clone itself: Antigen specificity is unknown.

Study outcomes and limitations: Prediction of most subjects' HLA-A and HLA-B alleles by TCR beta sequences was reportedly accurate. In a later analysis, a missense DCLRE1C variant was linked to TCR beta V- and J-gene trimming.

The PCR had 60 Vbeta and 13 Jbeta primers. This table comes from immunoSEQ multiplex PCR, and its TCRdb copy is limited to in-frame clones, with some not included. This table has 150,000 to 200,000 clones, approximately 82% appearing once. V shed 4 bases and J 5 bases; nucleotides not matched to a gene: 9. The CDR3 is 15 residues long. Germline-derived CDR1 and CDR2 are SGDLS and YYNGEE. The rearrangement uses TRBV9 and TRBJ2-7, with 10 bases that match TRBD1. This TCR was recovered from a girl aged 2-10 years in good health and CMV-seropositive. The specimen sequenced was PBMCs. This CDR3 is CASSRAGTGVDEQYF. The DNA of the CDR3 is TGTGCCAGCAGCAGAGCCGGGACAGGGGTTGACGAGCAGTACTTC.